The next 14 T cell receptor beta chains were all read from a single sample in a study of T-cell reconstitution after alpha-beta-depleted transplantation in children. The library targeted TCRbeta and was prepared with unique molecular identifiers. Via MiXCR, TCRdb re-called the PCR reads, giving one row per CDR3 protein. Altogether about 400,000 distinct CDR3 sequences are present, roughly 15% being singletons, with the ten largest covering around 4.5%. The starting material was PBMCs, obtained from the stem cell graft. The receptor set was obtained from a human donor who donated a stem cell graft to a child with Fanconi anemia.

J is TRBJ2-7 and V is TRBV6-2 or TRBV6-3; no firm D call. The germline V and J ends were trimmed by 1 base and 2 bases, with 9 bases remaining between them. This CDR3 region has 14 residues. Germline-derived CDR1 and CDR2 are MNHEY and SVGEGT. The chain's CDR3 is CASSYFGQAYEQYF. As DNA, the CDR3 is TGTGCCAGCAGTTACTTTGGCCAGGCCTACGAGCAGTACTTC.

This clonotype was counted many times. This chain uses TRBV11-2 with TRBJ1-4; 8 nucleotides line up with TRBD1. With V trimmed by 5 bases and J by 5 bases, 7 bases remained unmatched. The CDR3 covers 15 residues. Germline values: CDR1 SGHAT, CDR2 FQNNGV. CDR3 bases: TGTGCCAGCAGCGCCCGGACAGGGATAAATGAAAAACTGTTTTTT. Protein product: CASSARTGINEKLFF.

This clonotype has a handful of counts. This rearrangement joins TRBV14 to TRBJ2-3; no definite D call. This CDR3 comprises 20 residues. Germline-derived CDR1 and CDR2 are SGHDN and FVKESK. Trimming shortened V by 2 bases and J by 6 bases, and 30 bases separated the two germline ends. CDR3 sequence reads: CASSQTRSLPRTPWPDTQYF. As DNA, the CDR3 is TGTGCCAGCAGCCAAACAAGATCCCTACCCAGGACCCCATGGCCGGATACGCAGTATTTT.

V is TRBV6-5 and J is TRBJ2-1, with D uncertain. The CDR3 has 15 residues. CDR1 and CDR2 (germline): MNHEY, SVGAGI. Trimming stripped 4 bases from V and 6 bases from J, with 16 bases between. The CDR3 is CASSFLAGSSNEQFF. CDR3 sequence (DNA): TGTGCCAGCAGTTTCCTCGCCGGTTCGAGCAATGAGCAGTTCTTC.

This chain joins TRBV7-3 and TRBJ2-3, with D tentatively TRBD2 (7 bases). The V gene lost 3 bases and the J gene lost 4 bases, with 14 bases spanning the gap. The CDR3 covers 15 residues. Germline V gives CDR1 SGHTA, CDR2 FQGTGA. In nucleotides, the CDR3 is TGTGCCAGCAGCTTCGGGGGCGGGGGTGCAGATACGCAGTATTTT. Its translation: CASSFGGGGADTQYF.

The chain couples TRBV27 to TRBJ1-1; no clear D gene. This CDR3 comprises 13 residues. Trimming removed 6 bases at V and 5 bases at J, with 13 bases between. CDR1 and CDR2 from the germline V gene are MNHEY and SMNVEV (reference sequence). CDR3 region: CASRGGDSTEAFF. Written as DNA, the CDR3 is TGTGCCAGCAGGGGAGGAGATTCGACTGAAGCTTTCTTT.

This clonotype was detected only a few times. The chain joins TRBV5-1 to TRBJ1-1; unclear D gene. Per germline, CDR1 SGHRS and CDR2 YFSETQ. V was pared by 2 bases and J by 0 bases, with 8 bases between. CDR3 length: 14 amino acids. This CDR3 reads CASSLNMMNTEAFF. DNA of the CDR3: TGCGCCAGCAGCTTAAACATGATGAACACTGAAGCTTTCTTT. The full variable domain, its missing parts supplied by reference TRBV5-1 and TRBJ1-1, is KAGVTQTPRYLIKTRGQQVTLSCSPISGHRSVSWYQQTPGQGLQFLFEYFSETQRNKGNFPGRFSGRQFSNSRSEMNVSTLELGDSALYLCASSLNMMNTEAFFGQGTRLTVV.

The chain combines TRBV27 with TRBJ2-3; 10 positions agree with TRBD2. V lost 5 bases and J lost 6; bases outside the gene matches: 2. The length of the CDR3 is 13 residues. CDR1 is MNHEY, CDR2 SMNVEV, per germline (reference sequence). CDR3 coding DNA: TGTGCCAGCAGTAAGCGGGGGGGCGATACGCAGTATTTT. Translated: CASSKRGGDTQYF.

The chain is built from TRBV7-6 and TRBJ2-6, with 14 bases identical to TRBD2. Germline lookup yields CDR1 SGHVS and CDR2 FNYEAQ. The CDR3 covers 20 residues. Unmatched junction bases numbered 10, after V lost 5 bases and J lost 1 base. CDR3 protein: CASSLAPGLAGDSGANVLTF. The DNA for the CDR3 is TGTGCCAGCAGCCTCGCGCCGGGACTAGCGGGAGATTCTGGGGCCAACGTCCTGACTTTC.

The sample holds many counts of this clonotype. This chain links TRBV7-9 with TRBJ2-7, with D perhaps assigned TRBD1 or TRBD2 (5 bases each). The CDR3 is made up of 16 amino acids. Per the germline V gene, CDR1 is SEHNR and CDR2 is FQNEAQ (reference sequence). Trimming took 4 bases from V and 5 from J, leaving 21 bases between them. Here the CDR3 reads CASSSNRDDRTHEQYF. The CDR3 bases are TGTGCCAGCAGCTCCAACCGGGACGATCGGACCCACGAGCAGTACTTC.

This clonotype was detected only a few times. CDR3 loop: CASSFTTSPAYEQYF. In nucleotides, the CDR3 is TGTGCCAGCAGCTTTACGACTAGCCCTGCCTACGAGCAGTACTTC. V gene TRBV7-8 combines with J gene TRBJ2-7; TRBD2 agrees at 7 bases. CDR1 and CDR2 from the germline V gene are SGHVS and FQNEAQ. Losses at the gene ends were 3 bases for V and 2 bases for J; bases not matched to a gene: 7. The length of the CDR3 is 15 residues. Full variable domain (remainder filled in from reference TRBV7-8 and TRBJ2-7): GAGVSQSPRYKVAKRGQDVALRCDPISGHVSLFWYQQALGQGPEFLTYFQNEAQLDKSGLPSDRFFAERPEGSVSTLKIQRTQQEDSAVYLCASSFTTSPAYEQYFGPGTRLTVT.

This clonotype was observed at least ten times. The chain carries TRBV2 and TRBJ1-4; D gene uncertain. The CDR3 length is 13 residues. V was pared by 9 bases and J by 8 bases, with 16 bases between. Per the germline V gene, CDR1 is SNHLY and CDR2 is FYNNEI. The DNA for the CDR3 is TGTGCCAGTCACCGGAACCTAGGGGAAAAACTGTTTTTT. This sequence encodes CASHRNLGEKLFF.

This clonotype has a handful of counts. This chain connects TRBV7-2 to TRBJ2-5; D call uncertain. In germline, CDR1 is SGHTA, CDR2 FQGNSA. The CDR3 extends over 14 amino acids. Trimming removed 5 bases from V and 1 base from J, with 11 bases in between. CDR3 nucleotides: TGTGCCAGCAGCCCGTTGTGGCGCCAAGAGACCCAGTACTTC. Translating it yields CASSPLWRQETQYF.

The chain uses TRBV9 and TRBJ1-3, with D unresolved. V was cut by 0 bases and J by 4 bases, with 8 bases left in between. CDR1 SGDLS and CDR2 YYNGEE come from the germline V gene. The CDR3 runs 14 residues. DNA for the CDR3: TGTGCCAGCAGCGTAGCACCGAGGGGAAACACCATATATTTT. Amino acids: CASSVAPRGNTIYF.